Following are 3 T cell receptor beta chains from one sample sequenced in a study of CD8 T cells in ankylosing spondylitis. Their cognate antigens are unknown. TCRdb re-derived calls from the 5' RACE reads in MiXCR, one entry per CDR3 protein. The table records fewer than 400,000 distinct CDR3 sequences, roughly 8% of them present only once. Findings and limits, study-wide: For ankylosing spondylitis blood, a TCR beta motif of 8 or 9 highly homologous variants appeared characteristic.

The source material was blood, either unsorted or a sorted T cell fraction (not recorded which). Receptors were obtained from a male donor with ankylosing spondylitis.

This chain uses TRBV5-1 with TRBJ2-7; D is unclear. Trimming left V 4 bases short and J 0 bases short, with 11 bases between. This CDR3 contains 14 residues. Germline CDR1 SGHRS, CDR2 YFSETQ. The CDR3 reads CASSRAGSSYEQYF. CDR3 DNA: TGCGCCAGCAGCAGGGCCGGTAGCTCCTACGAGCAGTACTTC. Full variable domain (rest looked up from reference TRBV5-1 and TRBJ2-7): KAGVTQTPRYLIKTRGQQVTLSCSPISGHRSVSWYQQTPGQGLQFLFEYFSETQRNKGNFPGRFSGRQFSNSRSEMNVSTLELGDSALYLCASSRAGSSYEQYFGPGTRLTVT.

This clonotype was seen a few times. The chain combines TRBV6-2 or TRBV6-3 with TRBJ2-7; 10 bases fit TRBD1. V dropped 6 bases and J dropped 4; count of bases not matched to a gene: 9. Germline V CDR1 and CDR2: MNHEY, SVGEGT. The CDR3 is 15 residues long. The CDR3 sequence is CASRKSGTGVYEQYF. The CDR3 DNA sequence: TGTGCCAGCAGAAAGTCCGGGACAGGGGTTTACGAGCAGTACTTC.

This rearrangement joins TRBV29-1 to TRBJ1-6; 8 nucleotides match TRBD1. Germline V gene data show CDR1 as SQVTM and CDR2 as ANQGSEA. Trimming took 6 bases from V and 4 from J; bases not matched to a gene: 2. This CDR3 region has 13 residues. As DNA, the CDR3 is TGCAGCGTGGGACAGGAGTATAATTCACCCCTCCACTTT. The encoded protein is CSVGQEYNSPLHF.